The source of this TCR beta chain is a study of control samples from healthy donors and cancer patients. TCRdb's table, derived via immunoSEQ multiplex PCR, lists solely in-frame clones and lacks some. Of roughly 120,000 clones in the sample, less than 95% were seen once. The germline CDR1 and CDR2 sequences are MGHRA and YSYEKL. CDR3 length equals 16 residues. The ends lost 0 bases at V and 6 bases at J; junction bases unmatched: 4. Sequences were obtained from blood. The TCR sequence derives from a young man in good health. This sequence joins TRBV4-1 and TRBJ2-2; TRBD2 matches at 10 bases. The CDR3 loop is CASSQDPGLASGELFF. The CDR3 nucleotides read TGCGCCAGCAGCCAAGACCCGGGACTAGCGTCCGGGGAGCTGTTTTTT.